The sequence of this TCR beta chain was determined in a study of molecular identifiers for immune sequencing clone quantification. From the PCR reads, TCRdb called clonotypes with MiXCR, one entry per CDR3 protein. Of about 640,000 distinct CDR3 sequences listed, about 20% were seen once; the top ten hold 0.85%. This CDR3 has 16 residues. Germline assignment: CDR1 MNHEY and CDR2 SMNVEV (reference sequence). Unmatched junction bases numbered 4, after V lost 5 bases and J lost 4 bases. This sequence originates from a human donor in good health. Some libraries in this study had Jurkat cell RNA spiked in. The rearrangement uses TRBV27 and TRBJ2-3; TRBD2 matches 15 bases. Sequenced: naive CD8+ T cells from blood, with Jurkat cell RNA spiked in. Subset in this sample: FACS-sorted CD8+CD4-CCR7+CD45RA+ naive T cells. In DNA, the CDR3 is TGTGCCAGCAGTGTCGGGACTAGCGGGGGGTCAGATACGCAGTATTTT. It encodes CASSVGTSGGSDTQYF.